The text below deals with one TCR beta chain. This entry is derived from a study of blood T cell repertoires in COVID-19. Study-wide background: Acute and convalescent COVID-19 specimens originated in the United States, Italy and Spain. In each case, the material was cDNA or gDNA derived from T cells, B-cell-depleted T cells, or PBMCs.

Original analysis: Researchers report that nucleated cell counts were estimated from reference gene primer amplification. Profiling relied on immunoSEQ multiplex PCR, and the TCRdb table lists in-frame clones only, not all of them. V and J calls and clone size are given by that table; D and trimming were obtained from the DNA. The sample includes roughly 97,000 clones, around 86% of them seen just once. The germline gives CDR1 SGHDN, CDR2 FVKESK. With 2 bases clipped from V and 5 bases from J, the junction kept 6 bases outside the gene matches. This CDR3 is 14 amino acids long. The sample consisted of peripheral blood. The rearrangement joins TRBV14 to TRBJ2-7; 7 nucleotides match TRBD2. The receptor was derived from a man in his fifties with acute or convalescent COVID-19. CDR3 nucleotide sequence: TGTGCCAGCAGCCAACCTAGCGGACCTAACGAGCAGTACTTC. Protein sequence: CASSQPSGPNEQYF.